Below, 30 T cell receptor beta chains from the same sample are listed, as sequenced in a study of blood T cell repertoires in COVID-19. Libraries were prepared by immunoSEQ multiplex PCR; TCRdb keeps only in-frame clonotypes and omits some of them. The table lists some 150,000 clones, around 87% of them singletons, with 2% to 3% in the top ten. The sample consisted of peripheral blood. The receptors shown here come from a man between 50 and 59 years old with active COVID-19.

V gene TRBV7-2 combines with J gene TRBJ2-4; no firm D call. V gave up 2 bases and J gave up 1 base, with 12 bases separating them. There are 16 residues in the CDR3. Germline V gene sequence: CDR1 SGHTA, CDR2 FQGNSA. CDR3 DNA: TGTGCCAGCAGCTTATGGGCTGTAAGCGCCAAAAACATTCAGTACTTC. Its protein is CASSLWAVSAKNIQYF.

The chain couples TRBV7-9 to TRBJ2-2, with 9 positions matching TRBD1. This CDR3 is 14 amino acids long. The V gene end was trimmed by 6 bases and the J gene end by 3 bases; junction bases not matched to a gene: 2. The germline V gene encodes CDR1 SEHNR and CDR2 FQNEAQ (reference sequence). The CDR3 region is CASRRTGDTGELFF. The CDR3 DNA is TGTGCCAGCAGGCGGACAGGGGACACCGGGGAGCTGTTTTTT.

This clone occurred once. The chain links TRBV7-2 to TRBJ2-3; 9 positions match TRBD1. Germline-derived CDR1 and CDR2 are SGHTA and FQGNSA. Trimming removed 5 bases from V and 5 bases from J; junction bases left unmatched: 8. The CDR3 runs to 15 residues. The CDR3 region is CASSVYRGQGDTQYF. The CDR3 nucleotides are TGTGCCAGCAGCGTATACAGGGGGCAAGGAGATACGCAGTATTTT.

Here the CDR3 reads CASSYRAKGNQPQHF. In DNA, the CDR3 is TGTGCCAGCAGTTATCGGGCTAAGGGGAATCAGCCCCAGCATTTT. The V gene is TRBV6-2 or TRBV6-3, the J gene TRBJ1-5, with a tentative D call TRBD1 (5 bases). Per the germline V gene, CDR1 is MNHEY and CDR2 is SVGEGT. The V and J ends lost 3 bases and 4 bases respectively, with 13 bases between them. The CDR3 consists of 15 residues.

The gene calls are TRBV7-9 and TRBJ2-3, with D perhaps TRBD2 (6 bases). Trimming took 4 bases from V and 3 from J, leaving 11 bases between them. CDR3 length: 14 residues. The germline V gene has CDR1 SEHNR and CDR2 FQNEAQ (reference sequence). The CDR3 region has the DNA TGTGCCAGCAGCTCCGGGGGATCTACAGATACGCAGTATTTT. Amino acids: CASSSGGSTDTQYF.

The CDR3 bases are TGTGCCTGGACTCCGACAGGGCTGCATGGCTACACCTTC. It codes for CAWTPTGLHGYTF. V is TRBV30 and J is TRBJ1-2, with TRBD1 matching over 7 bases. The CDR3 consists of 13 residues. The trim removed 4 bases at V and 6 bases at J, leaving 8 bases unmatched. Germline-derived CDR1 and CDR2 are GTSNPN and SVGIG (reference sequence).

CDR3 sequence reads: CASSLGGPLYGYTF. CDR3 bases: TGTGCCAGCAGCTTAGGAGGGCCCCTCTATGGCTACACCTTC. The chain combines TRBV7-2 with TRBJ1-2; D gene uncertain. This CDR3 spans 14 amino acids. V was clipped by 1 base and J by 4 bases, with 10 bases between them. Germline CDR1 and CDR2: SGHTA and FQGNSA.

The chain carries TRBV5-1 and TRBJ2-5; 13 bases are a match to TRBD2. The CDR3 length is 16 residues. Germline V gene data show CDR1 as SGHRS and CDR2 as YFSETQ. The trim removed 4 bases at V and 3 bases at J, leaving 6 bases unmatched. CDR3 amino acids: CASSGRTSGGKETQYF. In nucleotides, the CDR3 is TGCGCCAGCAGCGGGAGGACTAGCGGGGGTAAAGAGACCCAGTACTTC.

The CDR3: CASSQFGGGPAGTQYF. CDR3 nucleotide sequence: TGCGCCAGCAGCCAATTTGGGGGGGGCCCTGCCGGGACCCAGTACTTC. J is TRBJ2-5 and V is TRBV4-1, with D possibly being TRBD2 (7 bases). Per the germline V gene, CDR1 is MGHRA and CDR2 is YSYEKL. The V end lost 2 bases, the J end lost 7 bases, and 20 bases lay between the germline ends. The CDR3 totals 16 residues.

The V and J genes are TRBV24-1 and TRBJ2-2; D is unclear. The CDR3 spans 14 residues. Trimming shortened V by 5 bases and J by 1 base, and 7 bases separated the two germline ends. Germline loops: CDR1 KGHDR, CDR2 SFDVKD. The DNA of the CDR3 is TGTGCCACCAGTGGTTCTCTGAACACCGGGGAGCTGTTTTTT. Translating gives CATSGSLNTGELFF.

V gene TRBV29-1 combines with J gene TRBJ1-2, with D maybe TRBD1 (5 bases). V lost 4 bases and J 6 bases, leaving 9 bases between the germline ends. CDR1 and CDR2 (germline): SQVTM, ANQGSEA. The CDR3 spans 11 residues. The CDR3 DNA follows: TGCAGCGTTGGTCCGGGGGATGGCTACACCTTC. Protein product: CSVGPGDGYTF.

The chain is built from TRBV5-5 and TRBJ1-2; D might be TRBD1 (5 bases). Trimming left V 3 bases short and J 3 bases short, with 9 bases between. CDR1 and CDR2 from the germline V gene are SGHKS and YYEKEE (reference sequence). The CDR3 runs to 13 residues. In DNA form, the CDR3 reads TGTGCCAGCAGCTGGAGGGGTGACTATGGCTACACCTTC. This gives the protein CASSWRGDYGYTF.

This clone was recorded once. This rearrangement joins TRBV9 to TRBJ2-7, with no clear D. V shed 2 bases and J shed 6 bases, with 18 bases lying between them. CDR1 is SGDLS, CDR2 YYNGEE, per germline. The CDR3 covers 15 residues. The chain's CDR3 is CASSVAGSGLVEQYF. CDR3 sequence (DNA): TGTGCCAGCAGCGTTGCTGGAAGTGGCCTAGTCGAGCAGTACTTC.

J is TRBJ2-7 and V is TRBV6-5, with TRBD1 as a possible D gene (6 bases). This CDR3 has 13 residues. Looked up from germline, CDR1 is MNHEY and CDR2 is SVGAGI. CDR3 in DNA: TGTGCTTCCCGGGACACCAATTCCTACGAGCAGTACTTC. As protein: CASRDTNSYEQYF.

This clone was seen more than once but under ten times. This rearrangement joins TRBV9 to TRBJ1-6; 7 positions match TRBD1. The germline V gene has CDR1 SGDLS and CDR2 YYNGEE. The length of the CDR3 is 15 residues. After removal of 0 bases from V and 8 bases from J, the junction contained 5 bases not matched to a gene. This CDR3 reads CASSVEARGDSPLHF. Written as DNA, the CDR3 is TGTGCCAGCAGCGTAGAGGCCAGGGGGGATTCACCCCTCCACTTT.

This chain connects TRBV30 to TRBJ1-2, with a possible D match to TRBD1 (6 bases). Germline assignment: CDR1 GTSNPN and CDR2 SVGIG (reference sequence). The CDR3 spans 13 residues. The V end was cut by 4 bases, the J end by 4 bases, with 13 bases between. Written as DNA, the CDR3 is TGTGCCTGGAATCTCGACAGGTCCTATGGCTACACCTTC. It is translated as CAWNLDRSYGYTF.

The J gene is TRBJ2-7, the V gene TRBV6-2 or TRBV6-3, with TRBD2 matching over 7 bases. Trimming at V came to 6 bases and at J to 0 bases, leaving 11 bases not matched to a gene. CDR1 is MNHEY and CDR2 is SVGEGT in the germline V gene. This CDR3 has 16 residues. Here the CDR3 reads CASSSVGGRDSYEQYF. The CDR3 DNA sequence: TGTGCCAGCAGCTCCGTGGGAGGGAGGGACTCCTACGAGCAGTACTTC.

Only one count was recorded for this clone. The V and J genes are TRBV6-5 and TRBJ2-7; 8 positions match TRBD2. CDR1 and CDR2 (germline): MNHEY, SVGAGI. V dropped 7 bases and J dropped 4; count of bases not matched to a gene: 12. This CDR3 has 15 residues. Here the CDR3 DNA reads TGTGCCAGCACCCGGGGGGGAAAGGAGACTTACGAGCAGTACTTC. Its translation is CASTRGGKETYEQYF.

This rearrangement joins TRBV11-3 to TRBJ2-7; D unclear. Trimming left V 9 bases short and J 9 bases short, with 6 bases between. The CDR3 is 8 residues long. Germline V gene data show CDR1 as SGHNT and CDR2 as YENEEA. The CDR3 sequence is CARTPQYF. The CDR3 nucleotides read TGTGCCAGGACACCGCAGTACTTC.

DNA for the CDR3: TGCGCCAGCAGCCAGGGACCCTTGAGGGGGGGGCCTAGCACAGATACGCAGTATTTT. Its protein is CASSQGPLRGGPSTDTQYF. This sequence joins TRBV4-1 and TRBJ2-3; a possible D gene is TRBD2 (7 bases). Trimming took 3 bases from V and 0 from J, leaving 22 bases between them. CDR1 and CDR2 (germline): MGHRA, YSYEKL. The CDR3 length is 19 residues.

The chain carries TRBV30 and TRBJ1-6; 7 bases agree with TRBD1. Trimming took 2 bases from V and 7 from J; bases not matched to a gene: 5. Germline-derived CDR1 and CDR2 are GTSNPN and SVGIG (reference sequence). The CDR3 consists of 14 residues. DNA for the CDR3: TGTGCCTGGAGTAGGGGACAGTTAAATTCACCCCTCCACTTT. Translating it yields CAWSRGQLNSPLHF.

This clone was found once. The genes are TRBV7-2 and TRBJ1-4; 8 positions match TRBD1. This CDR3 has 14 amino acids. CDR1 and CDR2 from the germline V gene are SGHTA and FQGNSA. The junction had 7 bases not matched to a gene; V was cut back by 5 bases and J by 8 bases. CDR3 residues: CASSQGQGGEKLFF. The CDR3 region has the DNA TGTGCCAGCAGCCAAGGACAGGGCGGCGAAAAACTGTTTTTT.

This clone was seen a handful of times. The chain links TRBV6-6 to TRBJ1-4; TRBD1 aligns across 7 bases. With 6 bases clipped from V and 0 bases from J, the junction kept 1 base outside the gene matches. Germline V gene lookup returns CDR1 MNHNY and CDR2 SVGAGI (reference sequence). CDR3 length equals 14 residues. The CDR3 coding sequence is TGTGCCAGCAGGCAGGGGGCAACTAATGAAAAACTGTTTTTT. Translating gives CASRQGATNEKLFF.

The table lists this clone with a count of one. This chain connects TRBV6-2 or TRBV6-3 to TRBJ1-1, with 7 bases that match TRBD1. The CDR3 has 12 amino acids. J lost 10 bases, V lost 0 bases, and 2 bases had no gene match. Germline V gene data show CDR1 as MNHEY and CDR2 as SVGEGT. CDR3 nucleotide sequence: TGTGCCAGCAGTTACTCGACAGGGCGAGCTTTCTTT. It is translated as CASSYSTGRAFF.

The chain joins TRBV5-1 to TRBJ1-2, with D perhaps matching TRBD1 (5 bases). CDR1 and CDR2 from the germline V gene are SGHRS and YFSETQ. Trimming removed 0 bases from V and 8 bases from J, with 17 bases in between. There are 15 residues in the CDR3. The CDR3 DNA is TGCGCCAGCAGCTTGGGAAGGGGAGGAAGTTGGGGCTACACCTTC. It translates to CASSLGRGGSWGYTF.

V gene TRBV7-2 combines with J gene TRBJ1-2; 7 positions agree with TRBD1. The CDR3 sequence is 15 residues long. With 1 base clipped from V and 4 bases from J, the junction kept 6 bases outside the gene matches. CDR1 and CDR2 (germline): SGHTA, FQGNSA. CDR3 residues: CASSLVRGKGYGYTF. CDR3 DNA sequence: TGTGCCAGCAGCTTAGTCAGGGGGAAGGGCTATGGCTACACCTTC.

The genes are TRBV16 and TRBJ1-2; D call uncertain. This CDR3 spans 13 amino acids. Between the trimmed V and J ends, which lost 0 bases and 5 bases, there was a span of 7 bases. Germline assignment: CDR1 KGHSY and CDR2 FQNENV. The CDR3 is CASSQSTGYGYTF. Written as DNA, the CDR3 is TGTGCCAGCAGCCAATCGACGGGTTATGGCTACACCTTC. Full variable domain (remainder filled in from reference TRBV16 and TRBJ1-2): GEEVAQTPKHLVRGEGQKAKLYCAPIKGHSYVFWYQQVLKNEFKFLISFQNENVFDETGMPKERFSAKCLPNSPCSLEIQATKLEDSAVYFCASSQSTGYGYTFGSGTRLTVV.

The rearrangement links TRBV11-2 to TRBJ2-7; 13 nucleotides match TRBD2. This CDR3 spans 19 amino acids. The germline CDR1 and CDR2 sequences are SGHAT and FQNNGV. J lost 0 bases, V lost 1 base, and 9 bases had no gene match. The DNA of the CDR3 is TGTGCCAGCAGCTTAGCCCGGACTAGCGGGGGCCTTAGCTCCTACGAGCAGTACTTC. Protein sequence: CASSLARTSGGLSSYEQYF.

The chain is built from TRBV6-5 and TRBJ1-2, with D unresolved. Germline V gene sequence: CDR1 MNHEY, CDR2 SVGAGI. Trimming took off 6 bases at V and 3 bases at J, with 14 bases between the two ends. This CDR3 has 14 amino acids. CDR3 protein: CASRHWPLDYGYTF. For the CDR3, the DNA is TGTGCCAGCAGGCATTGGCCCTTGGACTATGGCTACACCTTC.

This rearrangement joins TRBV28 to TRBJ2-2, with 8 bases lining up with TRBD2. Germline CDR1 reads MDHEN; CDR2 reads SYDVKM. The CDR3 runs to 17 residues. The junction had 11 bases not matched to a gene; V was cut back by 5 bases and J by 3 bases. The CDR3 reads CASSPSKAGVHTGELFF. CDR3 sequence (DNA): TGTGCCAGCAGTCCGTCAAAAGCGGGGGTTCACACCGGGGAGCTGTTTTTT.